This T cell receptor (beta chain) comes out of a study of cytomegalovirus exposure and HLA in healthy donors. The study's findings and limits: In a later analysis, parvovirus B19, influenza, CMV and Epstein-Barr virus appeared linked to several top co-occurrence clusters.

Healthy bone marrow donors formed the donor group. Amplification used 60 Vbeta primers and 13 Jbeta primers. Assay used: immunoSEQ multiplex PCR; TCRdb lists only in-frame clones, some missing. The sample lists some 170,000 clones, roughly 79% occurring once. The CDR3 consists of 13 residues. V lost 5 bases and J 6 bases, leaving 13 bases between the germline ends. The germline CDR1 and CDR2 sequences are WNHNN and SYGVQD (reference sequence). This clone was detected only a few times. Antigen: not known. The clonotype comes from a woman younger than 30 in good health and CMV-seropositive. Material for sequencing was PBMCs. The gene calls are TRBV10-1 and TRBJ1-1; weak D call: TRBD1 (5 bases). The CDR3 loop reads CASSQGTVAEAFF. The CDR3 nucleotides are TGCGCCAGCAGTCAGGGTACGGTGGCTGAAGCTTTCTTT.